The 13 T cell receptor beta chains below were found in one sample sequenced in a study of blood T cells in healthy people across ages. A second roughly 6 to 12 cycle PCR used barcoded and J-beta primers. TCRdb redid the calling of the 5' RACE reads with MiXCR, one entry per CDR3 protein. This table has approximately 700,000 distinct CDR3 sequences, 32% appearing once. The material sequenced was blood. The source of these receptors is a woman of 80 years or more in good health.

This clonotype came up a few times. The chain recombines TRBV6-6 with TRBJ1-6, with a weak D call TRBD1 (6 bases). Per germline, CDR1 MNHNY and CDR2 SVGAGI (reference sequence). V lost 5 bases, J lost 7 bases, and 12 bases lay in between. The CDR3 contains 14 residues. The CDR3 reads CASSTTQGNSPLHF. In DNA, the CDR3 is TGTGCCAGCAGTACCACCCAGGGGAATTCACCCCTCCACTTT.

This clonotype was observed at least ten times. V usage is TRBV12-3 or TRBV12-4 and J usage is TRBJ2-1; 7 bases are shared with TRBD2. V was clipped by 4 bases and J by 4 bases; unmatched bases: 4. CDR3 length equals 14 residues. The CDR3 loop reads CASSYGGTYNEQFF. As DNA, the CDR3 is TGTGCCAGCAGTTACGGGGGGACTTACAATGAGCAGTTCTTC.

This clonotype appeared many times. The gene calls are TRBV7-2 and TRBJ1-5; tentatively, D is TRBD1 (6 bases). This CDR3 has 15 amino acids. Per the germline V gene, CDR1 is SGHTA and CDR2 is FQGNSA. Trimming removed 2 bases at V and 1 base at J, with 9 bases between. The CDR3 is CASSLTGTSNQPQHF. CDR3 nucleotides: TGTGCCAGCAGCTTAACCGGGACAAGCAATCAGCCCCAGCATTTT.

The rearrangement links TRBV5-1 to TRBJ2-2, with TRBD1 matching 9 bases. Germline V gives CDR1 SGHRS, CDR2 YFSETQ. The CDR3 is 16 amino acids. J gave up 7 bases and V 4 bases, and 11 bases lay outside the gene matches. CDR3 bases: TGCGCCAGCAGCCCTGGCAGGACAGGGGTTGGCGGGGAGCTGTTTTTT. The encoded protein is CASSPGRTGVGGELFF. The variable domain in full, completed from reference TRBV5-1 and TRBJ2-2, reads KAGVTQTPRYLIKTRGQQVTLSCSPISGHRSVSWYQQTPGQGLQFLFEYFSETQRNKGNFPGRFSGRQFSNSRSEMNVSTLELGDSALYLCASSPGRTGVGGELFFGEGSRLTVL.

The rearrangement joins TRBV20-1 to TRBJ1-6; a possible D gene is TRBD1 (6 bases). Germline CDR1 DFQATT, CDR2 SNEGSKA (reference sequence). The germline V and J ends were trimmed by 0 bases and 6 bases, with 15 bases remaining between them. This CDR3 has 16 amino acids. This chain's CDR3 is CSAREDRSFSNSPLHF. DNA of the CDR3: TGCAGTGCTAGAGAGGACAGATCTTTCTCTAATTCACCCCTCCACTTT.

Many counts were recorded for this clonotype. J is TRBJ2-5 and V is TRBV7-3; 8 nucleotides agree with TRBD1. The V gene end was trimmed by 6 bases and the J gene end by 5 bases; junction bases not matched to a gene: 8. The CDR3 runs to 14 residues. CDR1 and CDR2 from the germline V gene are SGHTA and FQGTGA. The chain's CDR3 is CASSLGQGLETQYF. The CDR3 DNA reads TGTGCCAGCAGTCTTGGACAGGGCTTGGAGACCCAGTACTTC.

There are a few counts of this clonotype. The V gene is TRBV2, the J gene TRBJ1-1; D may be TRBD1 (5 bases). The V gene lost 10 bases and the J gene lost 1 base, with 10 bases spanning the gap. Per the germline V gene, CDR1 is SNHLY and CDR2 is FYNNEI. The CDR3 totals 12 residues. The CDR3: CANDRQNTEAFF. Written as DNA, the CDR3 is TGTGCCAACGACAGACAGAACACTGAAGCTTTCTTT.

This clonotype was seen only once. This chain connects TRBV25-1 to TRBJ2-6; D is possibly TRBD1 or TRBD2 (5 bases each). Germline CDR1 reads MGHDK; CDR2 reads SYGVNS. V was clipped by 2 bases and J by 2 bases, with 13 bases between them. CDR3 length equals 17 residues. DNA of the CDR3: TGTGCCAGCAGTGAACGGTCTAGGGGAGCTGGGGCCAACGTCCTGACTTTC. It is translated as CASSERSRGAGANVLTF.

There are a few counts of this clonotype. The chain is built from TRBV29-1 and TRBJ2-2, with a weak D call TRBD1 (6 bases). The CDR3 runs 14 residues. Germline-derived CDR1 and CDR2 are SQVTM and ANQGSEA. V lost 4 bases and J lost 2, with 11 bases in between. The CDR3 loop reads CSVAQGTNTGELFF. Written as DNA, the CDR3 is TGCAGCGTTGCCCAGGGGACCAACACCGGGGAGCTGTTTTTT.

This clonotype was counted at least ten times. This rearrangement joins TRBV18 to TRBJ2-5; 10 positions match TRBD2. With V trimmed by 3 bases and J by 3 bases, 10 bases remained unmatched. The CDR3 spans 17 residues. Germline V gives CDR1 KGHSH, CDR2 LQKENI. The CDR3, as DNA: TGTGCCAGCTCACCGAACGTGACTAGCGGGCACAAAGAGACCCAGTACTTC. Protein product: CASSPNVTSGHKETQYF.

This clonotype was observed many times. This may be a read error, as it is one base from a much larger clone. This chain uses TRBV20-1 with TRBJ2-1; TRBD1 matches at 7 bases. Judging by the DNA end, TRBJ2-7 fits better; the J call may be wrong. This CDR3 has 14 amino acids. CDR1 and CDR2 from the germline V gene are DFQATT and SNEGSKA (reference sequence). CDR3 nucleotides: TGCAGTGCTGTACAGGGGCCCTCCTACAATGAGCAGTACTTC. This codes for CSAVQGPSYNEQYF.

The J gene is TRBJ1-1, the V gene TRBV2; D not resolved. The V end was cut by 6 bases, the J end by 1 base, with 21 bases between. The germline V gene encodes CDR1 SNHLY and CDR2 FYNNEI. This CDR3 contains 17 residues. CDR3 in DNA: TGTGCCAGCAGCCTTTTGGGGTCCGAGGTTGGGAACACTGAAGCTTTCTTT. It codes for CASSLLGSEVGNTEAFF.

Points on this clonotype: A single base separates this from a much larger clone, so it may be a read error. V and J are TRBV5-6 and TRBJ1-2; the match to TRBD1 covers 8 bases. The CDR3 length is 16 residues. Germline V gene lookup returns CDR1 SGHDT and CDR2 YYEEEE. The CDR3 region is CASSPAGRGLNCGYTF. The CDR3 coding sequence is TGTGCCAGCAGCCCTGCGGGCAGGGGGCTTAACTGTGGCTACACCTTC. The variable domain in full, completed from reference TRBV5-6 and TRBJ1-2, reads DAGVTQSPTHLIKTRGQQVTLRCSPKSGHDTVSWYQQALGQGPQFIFQYYEEEERQRGNFPDRFSGHQFPNYSSELNVNALLLGDSALYLCASSPAGRGLNCGYTFGSGTRLTVV.